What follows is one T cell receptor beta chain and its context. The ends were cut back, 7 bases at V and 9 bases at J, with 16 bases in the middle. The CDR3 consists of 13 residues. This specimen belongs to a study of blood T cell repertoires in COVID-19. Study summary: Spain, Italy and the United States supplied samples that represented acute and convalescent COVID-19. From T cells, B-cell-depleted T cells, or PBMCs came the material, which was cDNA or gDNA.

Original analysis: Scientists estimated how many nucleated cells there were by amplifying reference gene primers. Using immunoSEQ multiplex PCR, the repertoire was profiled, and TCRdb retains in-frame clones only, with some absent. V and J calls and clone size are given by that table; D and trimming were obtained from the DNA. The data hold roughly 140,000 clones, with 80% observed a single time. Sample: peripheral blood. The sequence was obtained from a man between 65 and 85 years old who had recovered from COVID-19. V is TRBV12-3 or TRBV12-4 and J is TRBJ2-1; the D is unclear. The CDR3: CASTLFGSSEQFF. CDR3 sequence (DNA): TGTGCCAGCACCCTTTTTGGTAGCAGTGAGCAGTTCTTC.